A selection of T cell receptor beta chains follows, all from one sample in a study of blood T cell repertoires in COVID-19. Measured with immunoSEQ multiplex PCR; TCRdb has only the in-frame clones, and not every one. The top ten hold around 1.3% of the sample, which has roughly 380,000 clones, around 87% seen once. Sequencing input: PBMCs or T cells enriched from blood (not recorded which). The source is a man aged 30 to 45 who had recovered from COVID-19. The CDR3 runs from the conserved cysteine through the conserved F or W. Each record gives: V gene, J gene, CDR3 protein.

TRBV2	TRBJ1-2	CASSDPPVTSGYGYTF
TRBV6-5	TRBJ1-2	CASTPQGQNYGYTF
TRBV5-8	TRBJ1-1	CASSSPRGRGNAEAFF
TRBV7-9	TRBJ1-1	CASSPGRGTEAFF
TRBV4-1	TRBJ2-1	CASSQETSGTASYNEQFF
TRBV5-8	TRBJ2-2	CASRDSGQNTGELFF
TRBV7-2	TRBJ1-2	CASSTGTGASYTF
TRBV6-2/TRBV6-3	TRBJ1-1	CASSYEGPNTEAFF
TRBV20-1	TRBJ2-7	CSASDTGATSYEQYF
TRBV4-3	TRBJ1-4	CASSQEGGTVEKLFF
TRBV18	TRBJ1-2	CASSPERPNYGYTF
TRBV7-9	TRBJ2-7	CASTLTGASYEQYF
TRBV19	TRBJ2-7	CASSSGTGFGEQYF
TRBV19	TRBJ2-7	CASSISQRSYEQYF
TRBV9	TRBJ2-5	CASSVSHGQETQYF
TRBV10-3	TRBJ1-2	CAISESITSTNGYTF
TRBV6-2/TRBV6-3	TRBJ2-1	CASSYTRQGTEGNEQFF
TRBV7-2	TRBJ1-5	CASSLSQNSNQPQHF
TRBV7-6	TRBJ1-2	CASSLAGTGGAGYGYTF
TRBV7-2	TRBJ1-1	CASSSLSPGHLEAFF
TRBV19	TRBJ1-5	CASSIRQASNQPQHF
TRBV9	TRBJ1-6	CASSARPKDSYYNSPLHF
TRBV27	TRBJ2-1	CASREYNEQLF
TRBV7-6	TRBJ2-3	CASSPGLAVTDTQYF
TRBV10-3	TRBJ2-1	CAISELRDNEQFF
TRBV7-2	TRBJ1-5	CASSFQSNQPQHF
TRBV9	TRBJ2-2	CASSVNTGAGELFF
TRBV7-2	TRBJ1-1	CASSLTRAVEAFF
TRBV9	TRBJ1-6	CASSVGAYSPLHF
TRBV7-9	TRBJ2-2	CASSSGGWSTGELFF
TRBV11-2	TRBJ1-1	CASSLDHWDKTREAFF
TRBV5-1	TRBJ1-1	CASSFPDSTTEAFF
TRBV14	TRBJ1-2	CASSHSGTFYTF
TRBV6-5	TRBJ1-1	CASSYSRSTGTEAFF
TRBV5-6	TRBJ1-3	CASSPTFGSGNTIYF
TRBV2	TRBJ1-3	CASSGERTGADTIYF
TRBV7-2	TRBJ1-1	CASSKDRGSTEAFF
TRBV5-1	TRBJ2-1	CASSPRGGSGGRNEQFF
TRBV15	TRBJ1-2	CATSGINYGYTF
TRBV11-2	TRBJ1-5	CASSLGRGPDQPQHF
TRBV7-2	TRBJ2-7	CASSSNRGRLYEQYF
TRBV9	TRBJ2-1	CASSVEQGSYNEQFF
TRBV15	TRBJ2-3	CATSRKWGLGGSTDTQYF
TRBV10-3	TRBJ2-7	CAIGWSYEQYF
TRBV27	TRBJ2-3	CASSLSRGLGDTQYF
TRBV30	TRBJ2-1	CASGISDEQFF
TRBV7-9	TRBJ1-1	CASSWGGGNSPEAFF
TRBV5-1	TRBJ2-5	CASSSGTQETQYF
TRBV6-5	TRBJ1-6	CACALENNSPLHF
TRBV30	TRBJ1-1	CAWRDQGGRTEAFF
TRBV6-4	TRBJ1-4	CASSWTGGQVTNEKLFF
TRBV5-3	TRBJ1-3	CARSHDGRAGGYSGNTIYF
TRBV18	TRBJ2-3	CASSLNGQAATDTQYF
TRBV11-3	TRBJ1-1	CASSPGTGGEEAFF
TRBV5-1	TRBJ2-2	CASREADYTGELFF